This entry features one TCR beta chain sequence. Its antigen is currently unknown. The source of the sample is a study of tissue T cells after allogeneic stem cell transplantation. Overall study results and limits: Blood and spleen captured only part of the tissue TCR repertoire. Shared clones across patients were few; motif clustering revealed tissue-specific shared signatures. Anatomically similar tissues had similar TCR repertoires within each patient.

Autopsy tissues included GI tract, liver, skin and lymphoid organs. With V trimmed by 6 bases and J by 2 bases, 7 bases remained unmatched. The germline V gene encodes CDR1 SGHNT and CDR2 YYREEE (reference sequence). The CDR3 is 15 residues long. Repertoires were generated with immunoSEQ multiplex PCR, while TCRdb's copy carries only in-frame clones and drops some. The table records about 12,000 clones, approximately 70% of them present only once. This clonotype originated in a woman between 18 and 49 years old with breast cancer. The chain is built from TRBV5-4 and TRBJ2-5, with TRBD1 identical over 10 bases. Specimen: tissue from the right colon, collected at autopsy. The CDR3 protein is CASNRGGQGQETQYF. The CDR3 DNA sequence: TGTGCCAGCAACCGAGGGGGACAGGGGCAAGAGACCCAGTACTTC.